Below, one TCR beta chain is given with its context. The entry originates in a study of blood T cells in healthy people across ages. The CDR3 totals 17 residues. Germline lookup yields CDR1 LGHDT and CDR2 YNNKEL (reference sequence). J lost 5 bases, V lost 4 bases, and 12 bases had no gene match. Then a second PCR, running roughly 7 to 11 cycles, was carried out with a sample-barcoded 5' primer and a J-beta primer mix. TCRdb analysed the 5' RACE reads with MiXCR anew, one entry per CDR3 protein. The sample comprises approximately 780,000 distinct CDR3 sequences, more than 25% of which are singletons, and 2.5% to 3.5% rests with the top ten. These records were also assigned to another study, of T cells of mothers and their children. That source notes: When the second PCR was run, its M1S primer added sample barcodes and 2-4 random nucleotides.

This TCR was sampled from a boy between 5 and 17 years old in good health. Sequencing input: blood. The chain carries TRBV3-1 and TRBJ2-1; 9 nucleotides match TRBD2. This CDR3 is CASSPGLASPYDNEQFF. In nucleotides, the CDR3 is TGTGCCAGCAGCCCCGGACTAGCGTCCCCCTACGACAATGAGCAGTTCTTC.